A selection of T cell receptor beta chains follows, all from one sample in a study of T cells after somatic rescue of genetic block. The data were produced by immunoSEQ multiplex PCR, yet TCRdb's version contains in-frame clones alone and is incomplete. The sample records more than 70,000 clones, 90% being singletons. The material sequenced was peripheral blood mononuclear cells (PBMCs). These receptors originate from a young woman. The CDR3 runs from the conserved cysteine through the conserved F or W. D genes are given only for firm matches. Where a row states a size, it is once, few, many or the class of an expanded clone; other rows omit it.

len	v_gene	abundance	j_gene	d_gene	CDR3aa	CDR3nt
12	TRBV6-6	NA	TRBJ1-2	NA	CASITGDGGYTF	TGTGCCAGCATCACGGGGGACGGGGGCTACACCTTC
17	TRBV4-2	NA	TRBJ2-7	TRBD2	CASSQGRGSGNSYEQYF	TGTGCCAGCAGCCAAGGCCGAGGTAGCGGGAACTCCTACGAGCAGTACTTC
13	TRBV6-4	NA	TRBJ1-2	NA	CASSDGRDYGYTF	TGTGCCAGCAGTGACGGGCGAGACTATGGCTACACCTTC
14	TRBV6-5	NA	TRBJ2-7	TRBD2	CASSSSGKSYEQYF	TGTGCCAGCAGTTCTAGCGGGAAATCCTACGAGCAGTACTTC
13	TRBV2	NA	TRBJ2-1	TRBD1	CASSGRTGDEQFF	TGTGCCAGCAGTGGTCGGACAGGTGATGAGCAGTTCTTC
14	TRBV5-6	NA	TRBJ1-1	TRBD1	CASSRDRGNTEAFF	TGTGCCAGCAGCAGAGACAGGGGGAACACTGAAGCTTTCTTT
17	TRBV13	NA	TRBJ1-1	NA	CASSLGVGAETNTEAFF	TGTGCCAGCAGCTTAGGGGTTGGGGCAGAGACGAACACTGAAGCTTTCTTT
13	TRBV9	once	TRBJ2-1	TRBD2	CASNAGRVGEQFF	TGTGCCAGCAACGCAGGGAGGGTGGGTGAGCAGTTCTTC
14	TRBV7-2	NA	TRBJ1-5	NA	CASSLKLSNQPQHF	TGTGCCAGCAGCTTAAAACTTAGCAATCAGCCCCAGCATTTT
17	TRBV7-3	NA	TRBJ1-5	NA	CASSPRQSGPSNQPQHF	TGTGCCAGCAGCCCCCGTCAGAGCGGGCCCAGCAATCAGCCCCAGCATTTT
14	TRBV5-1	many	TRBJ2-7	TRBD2	CASSRIAGGEEQYF	TGCGCCAGCAGCCGAATAGCGGGAGGAGAGGAGCAGTACTTC
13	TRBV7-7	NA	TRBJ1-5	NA	CASSLGEGQPQHF	TGTGCTAGCAGCTTAGGGGAAGGGCAGCCCCAGCATTTT
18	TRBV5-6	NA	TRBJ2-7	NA	CASSFRKGFRESSYEQYF	TGTGCCAGCAGCTTTCGGAAGGGATTCAGGGAGAGCTCCTACGAGCAGTACTTC
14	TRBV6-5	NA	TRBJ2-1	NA	CATPNGRRRGEQFF	TGTGCCACCCCGAACGGGCGGAGACGGGGTGAGCAGTTCTTC
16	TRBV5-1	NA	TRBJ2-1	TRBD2	CASSIAGVVPYNEQFF	TGCGCCAGCTCGATAGCGGGAGTTGTTCCCTACAATGAGCAGTTCTTC
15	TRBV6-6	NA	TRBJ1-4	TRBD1	CASSTTGEGYEKLFF	TGTGCCAGCAGTACGACAGGGGAGGGGTATGAAAAACTGTTTTTT
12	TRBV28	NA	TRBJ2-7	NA	CASSLGRGEQYF	TGTGCCAGCAGTTTAGGCAGGGGAGAGCAGTACTTC
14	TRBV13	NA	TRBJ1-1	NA	CASSLGGMNTEAFF	TGTGCCAGCAGCTTAGGGGGCATGAACACTGAAGCTTTCTTT
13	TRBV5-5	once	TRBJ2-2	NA	CASSLAIYGELFF	TGTGCCAGCAGCTTGGCGATATACGGGGAGCTGTTTTTT
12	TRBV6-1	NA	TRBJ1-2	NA	CASSSPNYGYTF	TGTGCCAGCAGTTCTCCTAACTATGGCTACACCTTC
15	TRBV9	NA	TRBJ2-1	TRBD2	CASSVGGLAYNEQFF	TGTGCCAGCAGCGTAGGTGGACTAGCCTACAATGAGCAGTTCTTC
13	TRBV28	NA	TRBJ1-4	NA	CASRWGADGKLFF	TGTGCCAGCCGGTGGGGGGCCGACGGAAAACTGTTTTTT
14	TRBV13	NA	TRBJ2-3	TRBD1	CASSPGQGTDTQYF	TGTGCCAGCAGCCCGGGACAGGGGACAGATACGCAGTATTTT
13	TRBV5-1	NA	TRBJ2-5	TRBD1	CASSLGQGETQYF	TGCGCCAGCAGCCTAGGACAGGGGGAGACCCAGTACTTC